Sequencing of this T cell receptor (beta chain) was carried out in a study of blood T cell repertoires in COVID-19. Study-wide background: Whether acute or convalescent, the COVID-19 samples came from the United States, Italy and Spain. PBMCs, B-cell-depleted T cells, or T cells were the source of the cDNA or gDNA that made up the material.

Per the original methods: Amplification of reference gene primers provided the estimated nucleated cell counts. Using immunoSEQ multiplex PCR, the repertoire was profiled, and TCRdb retains in-frame clones only, with some absent. Clone size and V and J calls were adopted from that table, with D and trimming inferred from the DNA. This repertoire shows about 100,000 clones, around four fifths found once; its top ten account for around 10%. The CDR3 contains 13 residues. Germline V CDR1 and CDR2: MNHEY, SMNVEV (reference sequence). V gave up 6 bases and J gave up 5 bases; unmatched junction bases: 3. Sequencing used peripheral blood. The V call is TRBV27, the J call TRBJ2-7; TRBD1 matches 11 bases. The receptor was isolated from a woman between 70 and 85 years old with acute or convalescent COVID-19. The CDR3 loop reads CASRDRGHHEQYF. CDR3 bases: TGTGCCAGCAGGGACAGGGGGCACCACGAGCAGTACTTC.